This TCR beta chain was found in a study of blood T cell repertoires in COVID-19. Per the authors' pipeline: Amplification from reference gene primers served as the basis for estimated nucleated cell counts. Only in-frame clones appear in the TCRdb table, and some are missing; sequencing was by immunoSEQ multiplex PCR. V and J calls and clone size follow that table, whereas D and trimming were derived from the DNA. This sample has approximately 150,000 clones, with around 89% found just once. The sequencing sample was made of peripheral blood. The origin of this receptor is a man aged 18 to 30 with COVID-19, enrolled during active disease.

CDR3 sequence: CASSPGLAGGYEQYF. The CDR3 coding sequence is TGTGCCAGCAGCCCTGGACTAGCGGGGGGCTACGAGCAGTACTTC. The V and J genes are TRBV7-2 and TRBJ2-7, with 14 bases aligning to TRBD2. The CDR3 has 15 residues. J gave up 3 bases and V 5 bases, and 3 bases lay outside the gene matches. Germline CDR1 is SGHTA and CDR2 is FQGNSA.